The source of this T cell receptor beta chain is a study of shared clonotypes between healthy human individuals. Study information: The study drew on a couple of women and a few men aged 18 to 49 as donors. CD4 naive cells filled three plates per donor, CD4 memory three, CD8 naive two and CD8 memory one.

In germline, CDR1 is SGHTA, CDR2 FQGTGA. This CDR3 is built from 13 residues. The V end lost 1 base, the J end lost 9 bases, and 10 bases lay between the germline ends. The material for each subset, its genomic DNA, was split evenly across several immunoSEQ plates. Profiling relied on immunoSEQ multiplex PCR, and the TCRdb table lists in-frame clones only, not all of them. The table lists some 1,100,000 clones, approximately 80% of them singletons. The chain uses TRBV7-3 and TRBJ2-1, with D possibly TRBD2 on 5 matching bases. The clonotype comes from a man aged 18 to 29 in good health. Some clones in this sample may be carry-over from other donors' samples. Sequenced input: memory CD4+ T cells from PBMCs. Subset defined: CD45RA-negative fraction. The CDR3 loop reads CASSLILEGEQFF. The DNA for the CDR3 is TGTGCCAGCAGCTTAATTCTAGAGGGTGAGCAGTTCTTC. The full variable domain, its missing parts supplied by reference TRBV7-3 and TRBJ2-1, is GAGVSQTPSNKVTEKGKYVELRCDPISGHTALYWYRQSLGQGPEFLIYFQGTGAADDSGLPNDRFFAVRPEGSVSTLKIQRTERGDSAVYLCASSLILEGEQFFGPGTRLTVL.